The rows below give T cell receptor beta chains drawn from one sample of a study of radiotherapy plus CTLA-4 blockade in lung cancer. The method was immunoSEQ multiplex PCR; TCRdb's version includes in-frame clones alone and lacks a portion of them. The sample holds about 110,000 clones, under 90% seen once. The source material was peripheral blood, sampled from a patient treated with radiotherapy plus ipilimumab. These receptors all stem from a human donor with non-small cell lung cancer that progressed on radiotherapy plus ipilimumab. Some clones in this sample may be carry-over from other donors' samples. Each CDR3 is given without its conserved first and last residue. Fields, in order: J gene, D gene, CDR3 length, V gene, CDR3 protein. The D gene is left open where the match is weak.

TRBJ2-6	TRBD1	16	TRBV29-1	SVGRRDRGSSGANVLT
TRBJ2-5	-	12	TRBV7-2	ASSLRQTEETQY
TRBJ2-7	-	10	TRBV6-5	ASSSWGYEQY
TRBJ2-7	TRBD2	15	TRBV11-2	ASSFRLGTSGISEQY
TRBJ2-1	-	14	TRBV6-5	ASSYSRGGAYGEQF
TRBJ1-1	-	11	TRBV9	ASSVFQEGEAF
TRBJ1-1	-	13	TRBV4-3	ASSQVISPNTEAF
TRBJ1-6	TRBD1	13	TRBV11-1	ASSSLRGRGSPLH
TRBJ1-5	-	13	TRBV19	ASSIAWRGNQPQH
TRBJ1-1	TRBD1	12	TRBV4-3	ASSQGDRGTEAF
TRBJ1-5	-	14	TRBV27	ASGPLGGERNQPQH
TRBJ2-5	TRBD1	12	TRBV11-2	ASSKDRVLETQY
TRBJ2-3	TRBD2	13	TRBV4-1	ASSPRGGLTDTQY
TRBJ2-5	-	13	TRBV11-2	ASRTGNIEGETQY
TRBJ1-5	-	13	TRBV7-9	ASSLVGREAQPQH
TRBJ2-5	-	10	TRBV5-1	ASSLQKETQY
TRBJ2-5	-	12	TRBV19	ASSRLGWQETQY
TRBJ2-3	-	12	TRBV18	ASSLDTYTDTQY
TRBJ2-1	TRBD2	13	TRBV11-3	ASSFRGGSYNEQF
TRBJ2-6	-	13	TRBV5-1	ASSLGVPGANVLT
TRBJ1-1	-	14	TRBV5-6	ASSFGIGAGSTEAF
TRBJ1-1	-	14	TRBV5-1	ASSTNRARGDTEAF
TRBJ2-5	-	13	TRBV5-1	ASSFVGAQQETQY
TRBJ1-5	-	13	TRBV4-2	ASSQEAQDNQPQH
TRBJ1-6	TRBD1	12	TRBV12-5	ASGAGTVASPLH
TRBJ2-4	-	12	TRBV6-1	ASSESGTKNIQY
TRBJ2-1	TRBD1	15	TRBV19	ASSTTGTGGFLNEQF
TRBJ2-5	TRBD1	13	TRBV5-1	ASSSGQGHVETQY
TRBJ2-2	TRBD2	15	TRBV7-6	ASSLPERGEVTGELF
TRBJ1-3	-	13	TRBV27	ASSSMGGIGNTIY
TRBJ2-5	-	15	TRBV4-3	ASSQDWAGTGEETQY
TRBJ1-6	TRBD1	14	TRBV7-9	ASSRGQASYNSPLH
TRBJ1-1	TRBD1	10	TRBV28	ATATGRAEAF
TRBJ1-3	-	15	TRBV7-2	ASSLNPPGLGGNTIY
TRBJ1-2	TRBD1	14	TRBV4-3	ASSQEFGSRGYGYT
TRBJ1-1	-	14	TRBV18	ASSPTRTYKDTEAF
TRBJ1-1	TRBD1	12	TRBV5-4	ASSQGQRNTEAF
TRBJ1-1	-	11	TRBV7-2	ASSLEPVVEAF
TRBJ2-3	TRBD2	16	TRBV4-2	ASSQGFSGGPLTDTQY
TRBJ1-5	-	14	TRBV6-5	ASSYSIVGGNQPQH
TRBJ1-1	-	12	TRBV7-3	ASSLGGENTEAF
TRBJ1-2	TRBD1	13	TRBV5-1	ASSLAGQGNYGYT
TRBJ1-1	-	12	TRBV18	ASSPNLFVRGAF
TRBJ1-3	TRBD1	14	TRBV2	ASSRRQGTSGNTIY
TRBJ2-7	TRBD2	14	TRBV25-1	ASSERGGGLSYEQY
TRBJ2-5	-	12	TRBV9	ASSATWDGETQY
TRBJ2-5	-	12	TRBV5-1	ASSRGVEVETQY
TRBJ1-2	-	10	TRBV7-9	ASSFEGYGYT
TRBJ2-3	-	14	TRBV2	ASNFFHPSTADTQY
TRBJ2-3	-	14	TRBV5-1	ASSLGPSVNTDTQY
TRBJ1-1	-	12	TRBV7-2	ASSRGQPGTEAF
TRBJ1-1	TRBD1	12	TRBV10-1	ASRGTGRLSEAF
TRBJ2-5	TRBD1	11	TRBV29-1	SARTGYQETQY
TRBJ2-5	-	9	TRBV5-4	ASSSRETQY